This T cell receptor (beta chain) was sequenced in a study of T cells in localized non-small cell lung cancer. Study-wide points: Clonality peaked in uninvolved adjacent lung rather than tumor. Adjacent lung was found to contain a median approximately 60 of the top 100 tumor clones. Heterogeneity stays possible, as sequencing covered only one tumor region.

Turning to this clone: Antigen specificity is unknown.

This table comes from immunoSEQ multiplex PCR, and its TCRdb copy is limited to in-frame clones, with some not included. The sample has tens of thousands of clones; roughly 90% are singletons. V was pared by 4 bases and J by 5 bases, with 4 bases of the junction left unmatched. This CDR3 spans 13 amino acids. Germline V gene lookup returns CDR1 KGHSH and CDR2 LQKENI. The sequencing here drew on peripheral blood, taken before any cancer treatment. The TCR was taken from a man aged 40-75 years with stage I squamous cell lung carcinoma. The chain employs TRBV18 and TRBJ2-5; TRBD1 matches at 7 bases. In DNA, the CDR3 is TGTGCCAGCTCACAGGGGGCAGTTGAGACCCAGTACTTC. Its protein is CASSQGAVETQYF.